This T cell receptor beta chain was captured in a study of OX40 agonist ivuxolimab in advanced cancers. Study background: The patients' treatment was ivuxolimab, an agonistic anti-OX40 (CD134) antibody. Allowance was made for prior anti-PD-1, anti-PD-L1 or anti-CTLA-4 therapy, and 40% to 45% had some. General observations from the study: The authors also found low normalized T-cell clonal expansion in some nonresponders.

This clone showed up just a few times. The antigen is unknown. Trimming took off 6 bases at V and 5 bases at J, with 18 bases between the two ends. The germline CDR1 and CDR2 sequences are SGDLS and YYNGEE. The CDR3 has 15 amino acids. Here immunoSEQ multiplex PCR was the method, and the copy in TCRdb shows in-frame clones only, minus some. In the table there are about 62,000 clones, approximately 80% of which are singletons. This clonotype originated in an adult with an advanced solid tumor such as melanoma, head and neck, liver or kidney cancer. The material was CD4+ or CD8+ T cells sorted from blood, obtained in a trial of the OX40 agonist ivuxolimab. The rearrangement joins TRBV9 to TRBJ2-1, with D perhaps given as TRBD1 or TRBD2 (5 bases each). The CDR3 DNA follows: TGTGCCAGCACCGCCCGTAGTTTGGGGGACAATGAGCAGTTCTTC. It translates to CASTARSLGDNEQFF.